A selection of T cell receptor beta chains follows, all from one sample in a study of cytomegalovirus exposure and HLA in healthy donors. Sequencing used immunoSEQ multiplex PCR; TCRdb keeps in-frame clones, though not all of them. The table records approximately 53,000 clones, about 90% of them present only once. The specimen was PBMCs. These receptors all stem from a man younger than 30 in good health and CMV-seronegative. Both conserved end residues are part of each CDR3. Fields, in order: J gene, V gene, CDR3 length, CDR3 protein.

j_gene: TRBJ2-7
v_gene: TRBV7-9
len: 16
CDR3aa: CASSFLTGTTRYEQYF

j_gene: TRBJ1-1
v_gene: TRBV14
len: 15
CDR3aa: CASSPAGLMNTEAFF

j_gene: TRBJ2-4
v_gene: TRBV7-9
len: 18
CDR3aa: CASSSNRRTGGAKNIQYF

j_gene: TRBJ2-3
v_gene: TRBV5-4
len: 15
CDR3aa: CASSRPGQGMDTQYF

j_gene: TRBJ2-7
v_gene: TRBV27
len: 13
CDR3aa: CASRGQGNYEQYF

j_gene: TRBJ2-1
v_gene: TRBV2
len: 16
CDR3aa: CASSEVTGTSYNEQFF

j_gene: TRBJ2-7
v_gene: TRBV7-2
len: 15
CDR3aa: CASSLGLAGFYEQYF

j_gene: TRBJ2-3
v_gene: TRBV6-5
len: 15
CDR3aa: CASSSLSYSTDTQYF

j_gene: TRBJ2-1
v_gene: TRBV6-5
len: 13
CDR3aa: CASGAQQGVEQFF

j_gene: TRBJ2-7
v_gene: TRBV7-9
len: 15
CDR3aa: CASSAKGGRPYEQYF

j_gene: TRBJ1-1
v_gene: TRBV5-1
len: 14
CDR3aa: CASSRGGTNTEAFF

j_gene: TRBJ2-5
v_gene: TRBV4-3
len: 16
CDR3aa: CALHLPRDGSRKTQYF

j_gene: TRBJ2-7
v_gene: TRBV7-2
len: 14
CDR3aa: CASSLVGRGYEQYF

j_gene: TRBJ2-7
v_gene: TRBV7-9
len: 14
CDR3aa: CASSPRDRVYEQYF

j_gene: TRBJ2-1
v_gene: TRBV27
len: 15
CDR3aa: CASAFMGGGKNEQFF

j_gene: TRBJ1-4
v_gene: TRBV6-1
len: 14
CDR3aa: CASSGGLDNEKLFF

j_gene: TRBJ2-7
v_gene: TRBV7-9
len: 12
CDR3aa: CASSQTGYEQYF

j_gene: TRBJ2-5
v_gene: TRBV5-1
len: 17
CDR3aa: CASSLNGQGLGLETQYF

j_gene: TRBJ2-7
v_gene: TRBV15
len: 15
CDR3aa: CATSRDNRGPYEQYF

j_gene: TRBJ2-1
v_gene: TRBV6-1
len: 14
CDR3aa: CASLYLGGKNEQFF

j_gene: TRBJ1-4
v_gene: TRBV15
len: 16
CDR3aa: CATSRGGDRPNEKLFF

j_gene: TRBJ1-1
v_gene: TRBV19
len: 13
CDR3aa: CASGRTANTEAFF

j_gene: TRBJ2-1
v_gene: TRBV9
len: 13
CDR3aa: CASSAEDFNEQFF